Shown below are 14 T cell receptor beta chains from a single sample sequenced in a study of blood T cell repertoires in COVID-19. Some clones are missing from TCRdb's copy, which holds only in-frame ones; the method was immunoSEQ multiplex PCR. The table has some 300,000 clones, approximately 89% seen once. Sequenced: PBMCs or T cells enriched from blood (not recorded which). The receptors stem from a woman in her thirties who had recovered from COVID-19.

This rearrangement joins TRBV19 to TRBJ2-3, with TRBD2 matching over 7 bases. V lost 5 bases to trimming and J lost 5 bases; unmatched junction nucleotides: 4. Germline CDR1 reads LNHDA; CDR2 reads SQIVND (reference sequence). The CDR3 runs 13 residues. CDR3 loop: CASSDTGGDTQYF. DNA for the CDR3: TGTGCCAGTAGTGACACGGGAGGAGATACGCAGTATTTT. Drawing the rest from reference TRBV19 and TRBJ2-3, the complete variable domain is DGGITQSPKYLFRKEGQNVTLSCEQNLNHDAMYWYRQDPGQGLRLIYYSQIVNDFQKGDIAEGYSVSREKKESFPLTVTSAQKNPTAFYLCASSDTGGDTQYFGPGTRLTVL.

The rearrangement uses TRBV5-5 and TRBJ1-1; D not certain. This CDR3 is 14 amino acids long. V lost 1 base and J 0 bases, leaving 7 bases between the germline ends. The germline CDR1 and CDR2 sequences are SGHKS and YYEKEE (reference sequence). The CDR3 DNA reads TGTGCCAGCAGCTTGATGAGGCTGAACACTGAAGCTTTCTTT. This sequence encodes CASSLMRLNTEAFF.

This clone was counted a single time. V usage is TRBV5-6 and J usage is TRBJ2-1, with TRBD1 as a possible D gene (6 bases). The CDR3 spans 14 residues. V lost 5 bases and J lost 8, with 17 bases in between. The V gene's germline CDR1 is SGHDT and CDR2 YYEEEE. CDR3 region: CASSSGQYEDEQFF. For the CDR3, the DNA is TGTGCCAGCAGTTCGGGACAATACGAGGATGAGCAGTTCTTC.

The J gene is TRBJ2-7, the V gene TRBV7-2; possible D gene TRBD2, 5 bases. There are 14 residues in the CDR3. Between the trimmed V and J ends, which lost 3 bases and 3 bases, there was a span of 12 bases. Looked up from germline, CDR1 is SGHTA and CDR2 is FQGNSA. The CDR3 coding sequence is TGTGCCAGCAGCTTGGGGAGCACTCTCTACGAGCAGTACTTC. It codes for CASSLGSTLYEQYF.

The chain joins TRBV14 to TRBJ2-5; 10 bases line up with TRBD2. Trimming cost V 4 bases and J 5 bases; bases outside gene matches: 10. Germline CDR1 is SGHDN and CDR2 is FVKESK. The CDR3 totals 16 residues. The CDR3: CASSPSWLAGEETQYF. CDR3 DNA: TGTGCCAGCAGCCCCTCCTGGCTAGCGGGAGAGGAGACCCAGTACTTC.

This rearrangement joins TRBV7-6 to TRBJ2-1, with 12 nucleotides matching TRBD2. Germline V CDR1 and CDR2: SGHVS, FNYEAQ. The CDR3 is made up of 17 amino acids. Trimming took 3 bases from V and 9 from J; bases not matched to a gene: 12. DNA for the CDR3: TGTGCCAGCAGCTTCGATCCGGGACTAGCGGGCCTTCCTGAGCAGTTCTTC. It is translated as CASSFDPGLAGLPEQFF.

The CDR3 loop is CSVARTAETYGYTF. The DNA of the CDR3 is TGCAGCGTTGCTCGGACAGCAGAAACCTATGGCTACACCTTC. This chain links TRBV29-1 with TRBJ1-2, with a tentative D call TRBD1 (6 bases). Trimming took off 4 bases at V and 4 bases at J, with 16 bases between the two ends. CDR1 and CDR2 from the germline V gene are SQVTM and ANQGSEA. There are 14 residues in the CDR3.

The gene calls are TRBV28 and TRBJ2-1; perhaps TRBD2 as D (6 bases). The CDR3 is 15 amino acids. V gave up 4 bases and J gave up 6 bases, with 16 bases separating them. Germline lookup yields CDR1 MDHEN and CDR2 SYDVKM. The DNA of the CDR3 is TGTGCCAGCAGTTCCCCCCCGGGAGCCCGCAATGAGCAGTTCTTC. It specifies CASSSPPGARNEQFF.

The CDR3 is CASSQDIKRDYGANVLTF. CDR3 coding DNA: TGCGCCAGCAGCCAAGATATTAAGAGGGACTATGGGGCCAACGTCCTGACTTTC. This rearrangement joins TRBV4-1 to TRBJ2-6; 7 nucleotides match TRBD2. The CDR3 length is 18 residues. The ends lost 0 bases at V and 3 bases at J; junction bases unmatched: 8. The germline CDR1 and CDR2 sequences are MGHRA and YSYEKL.

Details on this clone: The junction departs from germline at one end; a sequencing error may be responsible. The rearrangement joins TRBV7-9 to TRBJ2-1, with a weak D call TRBD2 (5 bases). Germline loops: CDR1 SEHNR, CDR2 FQNEAQ (reference sequence). The CDR3 spans 16 residues. In DNA, the CDR3 is TGTGCCAGCAGCTTAACGGCGGGCCTCTCCTCCAATGAGCAGTTCTTC. Translating it yields CASSLTAGLSSNEQFF.

The chain couples TRBV6-5 to TRBJ2-5, with D possibly matching TRBD1 (5 bases). The V end lost 0 bases, the J end lost 1 base, and 9 bases lay between the germline ends. The CDR3 is made up of 15 amino acids. Germline values: CDR1 MNHEY, CDR2 SVGAGI. This CDR3 reads CASSYSADSQETQYF. CDR3 in DNA: TGTGCCAGCAGTTACTCCGCTGACAGCCAAGAGACCCAGTACTTC.

The chain joins TRBV6-5 to TRBJ1-6; D possibly corresponds to TRBD1 (6 bases). CDR1 MNHEY and CDR2 SVGAGI come from the germline V gene. V was trimmed by 7 bases and J by 8 bases, leaving 18 bases between them. This CDR3 comprises 15 residues. The DNA of the CDR3 is TGTGCCAGCAACCTAGAGGGGGAGGGGTATTCACCCCTCCACTTT. Amino acids: CASNLEGEGYSPLHF.

The gene calls are TRBV5-1 and TRBJ1-1; unclear D gene. CDR1 SGHRS and CDR2 YFSETQ come from the germline V gene. The CDR3 consists of 13 residues. With 1 base removed from V and 3 bases from J, the gap between germline ends came to 7 bases. The CDR3 DNA sequence: TGCGCCAGCAGCTTGTACGGGTACACTGAAGCTTTCTTT. Amino acids: CASSLYGYTEAFF.

The chain joins TRBV7-2 to TRBJ2-2, with D possibly matching TRBD2 (5 bases). The CDR3 loop spans 14 amino acids. Trimming took 5 bases from V and 4 from J, leaving 11 bases between them. From germline, CDR1 is SGHTA and CDR2 FQGNSA. The CDR3, as DNA: TGTGCCAGCAGCCCTCTAGCAACCACCGGGGAGCTGTTTTTT. This gives the protein CASSPLATTGELFF. The full variable domain, rest sourced from reference TRBV7-2 and TRBJ2-2, is GAGVSQSPSNKVTEKGKDVELRCDPISGHTALYWYRQSLGQGLEFLIYFQGNSAPDKSGLPSDRFSAERTGGSVSTLTIQRTQQEDSAVYLCASSPLATTGELFFGEGSRLTVL.